This record concerns one TCR beta chain sequence. The antigen is not known. The sample is drawn from a study of T cells after yellow fever vaccination. Findings and limits, study-wide: Detected again after the booster were most primary-vaccination clones, at 95% to 98% CD4 and 70% to 90% CD8.

One entry per CDR3 protein, called by TCRdb with MiXCR from the 5' RACE reads. Here the sample spans hundreds of thousands of distinct CDR3 sequences, about 3.5% being singletons. The CDR3 consists of 15 residues. Trimming removed 4 bases from V and 6 bases from J; junction bases left unmatched: 6. Germline loops: CDR1 SGHRS, CDR2 YFSETQ. The V and J genes are TRBV5-1 and TRBJ1-4; 10 nucleotides line up with TRBD1. The source is a man aged 18 to 35 who received the YFV17D yellow fever vaccine. Sequencing was performed on PBMCs, taken on the day of the yellow fever booster vaccination. The chain's CDR3 is CASSPLGTGDEKLFF. Written as DNA, the CDR3 is TGCGCCAGCAGCCCCCTGGGGACAGGGGATGAAAAACTGTTTTTT.